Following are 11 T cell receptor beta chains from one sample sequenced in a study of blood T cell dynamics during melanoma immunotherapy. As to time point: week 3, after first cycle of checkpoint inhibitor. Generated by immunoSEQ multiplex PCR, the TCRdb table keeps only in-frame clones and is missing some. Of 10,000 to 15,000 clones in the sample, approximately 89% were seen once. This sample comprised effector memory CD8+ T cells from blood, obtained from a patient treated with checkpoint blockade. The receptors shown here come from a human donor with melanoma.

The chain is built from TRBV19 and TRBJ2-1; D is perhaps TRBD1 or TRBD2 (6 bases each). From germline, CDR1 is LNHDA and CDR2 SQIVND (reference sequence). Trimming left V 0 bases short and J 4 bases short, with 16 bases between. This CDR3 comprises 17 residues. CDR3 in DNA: TGTGCCAGTAGTATAGAAGGGCCGGGGGCACGTTACAATGAGCAGTTCTTC. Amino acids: CASSIEGPGARYNEQFF.

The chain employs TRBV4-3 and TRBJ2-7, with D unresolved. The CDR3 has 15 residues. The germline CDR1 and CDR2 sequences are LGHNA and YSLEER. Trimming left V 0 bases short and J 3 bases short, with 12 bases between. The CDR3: CASSQDRVRLYEQYF. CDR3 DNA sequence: TGCGCCAGCAGCCAAGATCGGGTTAGACTCTACGAGCAGTACTTC.

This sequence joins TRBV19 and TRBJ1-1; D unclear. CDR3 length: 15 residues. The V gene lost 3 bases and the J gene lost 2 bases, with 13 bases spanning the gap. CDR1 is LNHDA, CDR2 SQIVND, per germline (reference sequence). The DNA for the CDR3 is TGTGCCAGTAGTATTGTCAGGAGCCTTAACACTGAAGCTTTCTTT. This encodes CASSIVRSLNTEAFF.

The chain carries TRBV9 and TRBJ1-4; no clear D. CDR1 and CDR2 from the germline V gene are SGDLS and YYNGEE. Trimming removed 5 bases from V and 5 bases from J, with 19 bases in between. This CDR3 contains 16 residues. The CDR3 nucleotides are TGTGCCAGCAGTCAATCACTCATCGGGGAGAATGAAAAACTGTTTTTT. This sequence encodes CASSQSLIGENEKLFF.

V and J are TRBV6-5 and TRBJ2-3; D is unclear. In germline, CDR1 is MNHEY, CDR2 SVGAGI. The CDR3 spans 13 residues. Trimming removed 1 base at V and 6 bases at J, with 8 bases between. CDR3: CASSYFTGDTQYF. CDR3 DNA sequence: TGTGCCAGCAGTTACTTCACTGGTGATACGCAGTATTTT.

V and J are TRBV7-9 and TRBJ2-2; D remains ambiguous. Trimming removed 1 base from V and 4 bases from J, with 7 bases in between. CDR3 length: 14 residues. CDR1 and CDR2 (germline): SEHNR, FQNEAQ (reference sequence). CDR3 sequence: CASSLGWGTGELFF. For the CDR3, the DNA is TGTGCCAGCAGCTTAGGGTGGGGCACCGGGGAGCTGTTTTTT.

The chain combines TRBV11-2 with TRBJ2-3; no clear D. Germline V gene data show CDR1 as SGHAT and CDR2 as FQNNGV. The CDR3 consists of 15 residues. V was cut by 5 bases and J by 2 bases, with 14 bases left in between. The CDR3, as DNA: TGTGCCAGCAGCCTCCAGGTACACCCCACAGATACGCAGTATTTT. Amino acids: CASSLQVHPTDTQYF.

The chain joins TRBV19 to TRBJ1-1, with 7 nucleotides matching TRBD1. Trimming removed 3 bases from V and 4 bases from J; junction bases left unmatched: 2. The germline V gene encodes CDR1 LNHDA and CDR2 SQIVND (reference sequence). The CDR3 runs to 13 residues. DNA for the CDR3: TGTGCCAGTAGTATTGAGGGGGCCACTGAAGCTTTCTTT. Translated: CASSIEGATEAFF. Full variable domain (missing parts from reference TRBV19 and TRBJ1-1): DGGITQSPKYLFRKEGQNVTLSCEQNLNHDAMYWYRQDPGQGLRLIYYSQIVNDFQKGDIAEGYSVSREKKESFPLTVTSAQKNPTAFYLCASSIEGATEAFFGQGTRLTVV.

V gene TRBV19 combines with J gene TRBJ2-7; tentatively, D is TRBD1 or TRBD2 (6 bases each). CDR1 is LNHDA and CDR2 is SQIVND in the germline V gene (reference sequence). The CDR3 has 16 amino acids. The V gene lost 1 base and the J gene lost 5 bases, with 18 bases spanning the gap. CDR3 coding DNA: TGTGCCAGTAGTATAGGGGAGGCAGGGGTTTCTGACGAGCAGTACTTC. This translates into CASSIGEAGVSDEQYF.

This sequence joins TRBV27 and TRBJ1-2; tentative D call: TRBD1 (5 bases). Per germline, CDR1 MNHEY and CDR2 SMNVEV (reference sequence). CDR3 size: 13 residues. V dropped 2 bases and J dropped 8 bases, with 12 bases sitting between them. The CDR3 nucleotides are TGTGCCAGCAGTTTAGGGGCAGGGTGGGGCTACACCTTC. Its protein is CASSLGAGWGYTF.

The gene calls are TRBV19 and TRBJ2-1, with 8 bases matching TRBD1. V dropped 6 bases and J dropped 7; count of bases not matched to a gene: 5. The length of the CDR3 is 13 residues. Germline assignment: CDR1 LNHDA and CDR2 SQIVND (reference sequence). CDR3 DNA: TGTGCCAGTAGCCCGACAGGGGCAAATGAGCAGTTCTTC. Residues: CASSPTGANEQFF.